The T cell receptor beta chain described here comes from a study of siplizumab effects on memory and regulatory T cells. Per-sample assaying covered 85,000 to 100,000 TCR templates. Profiling relied on immunoSEQ multiplex PCR, and the TCRdb table lists in-frame clones only, not all of them. The sample includes about 55,000 clones, less than 98% seen only once; the top ten take around 0.64%. Germline values: CDR1 MNHEY, CDR2 SMNVEV (reference sequence). J was trimmed by 6 bases and V by 3 bases; bases with no gene match: 8. The CDR3 runs to 15 residues. V and J are TRBV27 and TRBJ2-1; TRBD1 matches at 7 bases. This sequence originates from a human donor in good health. Sequencing was done on a sample of naive CD4+ T cells sorted from blood. The CDR3: CASSFRDSTLNEQFF. The CDR3, as DNA: TGTGCCAGCAGTTTTCGGGACAGCACCCTCAATGAGCAGTTCTTC.